This T cell receptor beta chain was retrieved from a study of cytomegalovirus exposure and HLA in healthy donors. Points from the study as a whole: Judged likely to be a sequencing artifact was a cluster of highly shared sequence variants.

This clone was detected only a few times. Its antigen remains unknown. The V gene end was trimmed by 0 bases and the J gene end by 10 bases; junction bases not matched to a gene: 10. The germline gives CDR1 SGHRS, CDR2 YFSETQ. The CDR3 is 15 amino acids. Researchers ran the PCR with 60 Vbeta and 13 Jbeta primers. TCRdb's table, derived via immunoSEQ multiplex PCR, lists solely in-frame clones and lacks some. The sample yields about 110,000 clones, roughly 85% seen once. All the people who gave samples were healthy bone marrow donors. When sampled, the donors appeared nominally healthy, though they likely had unrecorded immune exposures.

Sequences were obtained from PBMCs. The clonotype originates from a woman between 40 and 55 years old in good health and CMV-seronegative. The V gene is TRBV5-1, the J gene TRBJ2-1; 7 bases line up with TRBD1. This CDR3 is CASSLGGTDQGEQFF. The CDR3 DNA reads as TGCGCCAGCAGCTTGGGGGGGACAGACCAAGGGGAGCAGTTCTTC.